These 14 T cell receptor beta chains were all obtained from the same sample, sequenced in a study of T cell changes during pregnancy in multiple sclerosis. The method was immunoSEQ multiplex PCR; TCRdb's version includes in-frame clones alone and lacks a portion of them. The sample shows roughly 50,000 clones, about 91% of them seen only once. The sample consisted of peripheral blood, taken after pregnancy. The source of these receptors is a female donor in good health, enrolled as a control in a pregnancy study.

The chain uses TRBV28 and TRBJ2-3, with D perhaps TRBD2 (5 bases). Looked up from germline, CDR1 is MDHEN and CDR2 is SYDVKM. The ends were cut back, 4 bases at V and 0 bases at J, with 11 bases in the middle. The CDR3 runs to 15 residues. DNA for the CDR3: TGTGCCAGCAGTTCATTAGCGAGTAGCACAGATACGCAGTATTTT. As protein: CASSSLASSTDTQYF.

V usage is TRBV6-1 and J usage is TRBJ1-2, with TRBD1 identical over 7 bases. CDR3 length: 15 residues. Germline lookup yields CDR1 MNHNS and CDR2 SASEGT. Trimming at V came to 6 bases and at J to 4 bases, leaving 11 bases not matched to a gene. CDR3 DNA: TGTGCCAGCAGGGGAGGACAGGACCTCCCCTATGGCTACACCTTC. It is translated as CASRGGQDLPYGYTF.

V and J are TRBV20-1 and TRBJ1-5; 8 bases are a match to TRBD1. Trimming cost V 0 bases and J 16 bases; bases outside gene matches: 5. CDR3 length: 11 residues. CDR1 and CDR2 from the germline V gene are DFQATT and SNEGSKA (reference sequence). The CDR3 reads CSARDQGQVHF. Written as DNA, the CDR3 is TGCAGTGCTAGAGATCAGGGACAGGTTCATTTT.

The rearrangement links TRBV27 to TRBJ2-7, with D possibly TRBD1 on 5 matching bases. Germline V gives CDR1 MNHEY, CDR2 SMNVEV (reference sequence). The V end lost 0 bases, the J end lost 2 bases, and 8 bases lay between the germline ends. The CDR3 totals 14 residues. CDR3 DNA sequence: TGTGCCAGCAGTTTATCACAGGATCCCTACGAGCAGTACTTC. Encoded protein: CASSLSQDPYEQYF.

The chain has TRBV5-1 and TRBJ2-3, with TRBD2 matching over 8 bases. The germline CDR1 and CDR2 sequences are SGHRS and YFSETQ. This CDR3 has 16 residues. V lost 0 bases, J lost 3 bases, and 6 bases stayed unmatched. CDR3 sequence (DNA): TGCGCCAGCAGCTTGGCCGTGGTAGCGGGGACAGATACGCAGTATTTT. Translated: CASSLAVVAGTDTQYF.

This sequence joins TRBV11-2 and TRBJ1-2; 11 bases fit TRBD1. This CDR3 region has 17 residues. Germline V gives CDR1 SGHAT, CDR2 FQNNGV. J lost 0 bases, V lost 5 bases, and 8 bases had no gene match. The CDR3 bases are TGTGCCAGCAGCCATGGGACAGGGGGTGCCTCTAACTATGGCTACACCTTC. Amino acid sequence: CASSHGTGGASNYGYTF. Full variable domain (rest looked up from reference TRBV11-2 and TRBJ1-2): EAGVAQSPRYKIIEKRQSVAFWCNPISGHATLYWYQQILGQGPKLLIQFQNNGVVDDSQLPKDRFSAERLKGVDSTLKIQPAKLEDSAVYLCASSHGTGGASNYGYTFGSGTRLTVV.

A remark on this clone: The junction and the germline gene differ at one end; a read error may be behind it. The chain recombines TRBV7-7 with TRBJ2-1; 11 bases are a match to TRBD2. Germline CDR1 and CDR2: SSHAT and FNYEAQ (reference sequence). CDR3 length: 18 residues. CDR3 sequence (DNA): TGTGCTAGCAGCTTAACGGCTTCGGGACTAGCGGAGTACAATGAGCAGTTCTTC. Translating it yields CASSLTASGLAEYNEQFF.

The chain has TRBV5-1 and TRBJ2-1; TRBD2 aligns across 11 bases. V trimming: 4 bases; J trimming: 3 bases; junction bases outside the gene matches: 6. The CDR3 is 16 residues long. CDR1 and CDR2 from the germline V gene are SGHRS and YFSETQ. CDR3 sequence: CASSETTSGVYNEQFF. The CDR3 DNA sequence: TGCGCCAGCAGCGAAACGACTAGCGGGGTCTACAATGAGCAGTTCTTC.

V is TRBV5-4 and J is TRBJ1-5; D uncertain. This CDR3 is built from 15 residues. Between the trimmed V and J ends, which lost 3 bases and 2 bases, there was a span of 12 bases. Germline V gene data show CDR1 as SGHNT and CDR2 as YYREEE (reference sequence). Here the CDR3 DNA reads TGTGCCAGCAGCTCCGGGATCGCGGGCAATCAGCCCCAGCATTTT. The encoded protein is CASSSGIAGNQPQHF.

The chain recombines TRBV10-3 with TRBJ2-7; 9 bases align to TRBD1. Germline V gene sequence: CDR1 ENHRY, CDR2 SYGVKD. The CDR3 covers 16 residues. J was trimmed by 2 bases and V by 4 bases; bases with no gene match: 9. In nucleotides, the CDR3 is TGTGCCATCAGTGGAACGACAGGGGGGGCCCCCTACGAGCAGTACTTC. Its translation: CAISGTTGGAPYEQYF.

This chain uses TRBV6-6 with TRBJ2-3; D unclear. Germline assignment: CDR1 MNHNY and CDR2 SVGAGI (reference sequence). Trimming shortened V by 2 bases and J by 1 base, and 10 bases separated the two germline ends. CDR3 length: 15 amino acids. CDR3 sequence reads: CASSYRRLGTDTQYF. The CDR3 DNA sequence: TGTGCCAGCAGTTACCGGAGATTGGGCACAGATACGCAGTATTTT.

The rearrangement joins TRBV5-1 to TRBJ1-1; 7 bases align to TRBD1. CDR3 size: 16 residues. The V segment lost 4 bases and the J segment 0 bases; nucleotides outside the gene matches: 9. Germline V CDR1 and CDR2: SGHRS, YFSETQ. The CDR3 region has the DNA TGCGCCAGCAGCATCCTCCCCCAGGGGGTGAACACTGAAGCTTTCTTT. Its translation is CASSILPQGVNTEAFF.

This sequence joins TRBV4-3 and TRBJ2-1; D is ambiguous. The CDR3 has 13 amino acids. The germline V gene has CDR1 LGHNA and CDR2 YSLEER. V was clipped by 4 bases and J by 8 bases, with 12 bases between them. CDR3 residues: CASSLTKFHEQFF. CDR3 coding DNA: TGCGCCAGCAGCCTCACTAAGTTTCATGAGCAGTTCTTC.

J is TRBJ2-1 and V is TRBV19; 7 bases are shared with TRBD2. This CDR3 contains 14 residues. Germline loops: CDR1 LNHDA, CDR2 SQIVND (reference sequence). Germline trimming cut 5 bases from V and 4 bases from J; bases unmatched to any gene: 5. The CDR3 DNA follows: TGTGCCAGTAGTCGGACTAGTGTATACAATGAGCAGTTCTTC. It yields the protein CASSRTSVYNEQFF.